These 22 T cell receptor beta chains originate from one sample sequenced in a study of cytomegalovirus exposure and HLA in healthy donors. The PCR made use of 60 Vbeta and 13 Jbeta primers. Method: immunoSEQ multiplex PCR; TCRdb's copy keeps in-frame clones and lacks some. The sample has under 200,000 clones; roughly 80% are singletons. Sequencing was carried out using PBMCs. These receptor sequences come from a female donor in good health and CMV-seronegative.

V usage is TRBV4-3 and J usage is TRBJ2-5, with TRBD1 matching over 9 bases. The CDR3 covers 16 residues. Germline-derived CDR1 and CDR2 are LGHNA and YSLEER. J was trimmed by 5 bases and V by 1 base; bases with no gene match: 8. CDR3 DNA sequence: TGCGCCAGCAGCCAAGGGGACAGGGCTGCCGGGGAGACCCAGTACTTC. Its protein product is CASSQGDRAAGETQYF.

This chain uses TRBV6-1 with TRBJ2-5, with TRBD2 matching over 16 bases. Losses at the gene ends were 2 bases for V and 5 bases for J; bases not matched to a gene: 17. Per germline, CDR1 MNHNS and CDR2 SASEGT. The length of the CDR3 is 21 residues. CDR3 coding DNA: TGTGCCAGCAGTGAATACCCTGCTGGGACTAGCGGGGGGGAGAAGGGGGAGACCCAGTACTTC. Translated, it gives CASSEYPAGTSGGEKGETQYF.

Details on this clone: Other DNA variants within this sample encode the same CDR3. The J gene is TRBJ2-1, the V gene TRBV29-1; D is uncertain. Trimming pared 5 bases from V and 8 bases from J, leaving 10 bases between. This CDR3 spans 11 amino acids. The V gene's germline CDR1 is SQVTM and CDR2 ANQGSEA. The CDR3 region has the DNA TGCAGCGTTCCGCCTTACTATGAGCAGTTCTTC. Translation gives CSVPPYYEQFF.

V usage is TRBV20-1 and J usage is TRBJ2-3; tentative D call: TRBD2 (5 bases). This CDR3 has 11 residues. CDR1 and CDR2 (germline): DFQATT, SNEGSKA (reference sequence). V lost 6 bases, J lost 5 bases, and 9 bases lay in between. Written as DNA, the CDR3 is TGCAGTGCCGGGGTAGGAGATACGCAGTATTTT. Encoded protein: CSAGVGDTQYF.

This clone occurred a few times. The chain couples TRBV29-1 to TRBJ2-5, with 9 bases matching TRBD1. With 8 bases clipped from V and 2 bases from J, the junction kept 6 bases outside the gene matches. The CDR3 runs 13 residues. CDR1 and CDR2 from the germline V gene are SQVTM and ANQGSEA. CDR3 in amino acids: CSTKTGGQETQYF. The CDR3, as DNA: TGCAGCACCAAGACAGGGGGGCAAGAGACCCAGTACTTC.

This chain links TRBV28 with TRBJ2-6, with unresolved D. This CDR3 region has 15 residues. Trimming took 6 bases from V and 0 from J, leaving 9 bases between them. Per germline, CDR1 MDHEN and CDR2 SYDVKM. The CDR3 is CASSPASSGANVLTF. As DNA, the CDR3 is TGTGCCAGCAGCCCCGCTAGCTCTGGGGCCAACGTCCTGACTTTC.

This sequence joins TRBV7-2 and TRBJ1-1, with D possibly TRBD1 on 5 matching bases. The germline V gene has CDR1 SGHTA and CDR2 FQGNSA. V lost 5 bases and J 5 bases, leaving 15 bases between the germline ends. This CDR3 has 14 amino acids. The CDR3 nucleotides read TGTGCCAGCAGCCCTGGGGGGGGTGGGACTGAAGCTTTCTTT. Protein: CASSPGGGGTEAFF.

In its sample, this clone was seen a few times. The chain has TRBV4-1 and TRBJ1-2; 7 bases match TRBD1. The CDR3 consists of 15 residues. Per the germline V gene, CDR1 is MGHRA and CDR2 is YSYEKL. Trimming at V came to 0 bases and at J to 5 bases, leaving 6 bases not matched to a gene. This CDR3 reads CASSQEGDSIYGYTF. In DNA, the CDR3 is TGCGCCAGCAGCCAAGAGGGGGACAGTATTTATGGCTACACCTTC.

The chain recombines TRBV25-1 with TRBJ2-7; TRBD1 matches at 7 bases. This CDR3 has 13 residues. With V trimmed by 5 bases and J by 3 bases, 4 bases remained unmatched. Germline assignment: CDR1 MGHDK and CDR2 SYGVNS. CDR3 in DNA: TGTGCCAGCAGTATAACAGGGGTCTACGAGCAGTACTTC. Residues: CASSITGVYEQYF.

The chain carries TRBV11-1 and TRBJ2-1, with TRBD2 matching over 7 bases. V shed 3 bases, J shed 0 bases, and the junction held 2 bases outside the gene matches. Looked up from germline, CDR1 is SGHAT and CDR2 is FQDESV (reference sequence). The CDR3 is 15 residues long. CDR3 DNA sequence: TGTGCCAGCAGCTTGGGGACTACCTCCTACAATGAGCAGTTCTTC. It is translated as CASSLGTTSYNEQFF.

In DNA, the CDR3 is TGTGCCAGCAGCTTGAGGGAGCGAGATACGCAGTATTTT. Translation: CASSLRERDTQYF. The rearrangement uses TRBV7-3 and TRBJ2-3, with D tentatively TRBD2 (5 bases). The CDR3 runs 13 residues. Germline assignment: CDR1 SGHTA and CDR2 FQGTGA. V was clipped by 3 bases and J by 5 bases, with 9 bases between them.

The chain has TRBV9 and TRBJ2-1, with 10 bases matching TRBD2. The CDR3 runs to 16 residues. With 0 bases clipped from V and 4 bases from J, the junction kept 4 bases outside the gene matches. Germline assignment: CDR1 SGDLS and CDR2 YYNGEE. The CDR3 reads CASSVGGSGRYNEQFF. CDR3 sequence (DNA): TGTGCCAGCAGCGTAGGGGGTAGCGGGAGGTACAATGAGCAGTTCTTC.

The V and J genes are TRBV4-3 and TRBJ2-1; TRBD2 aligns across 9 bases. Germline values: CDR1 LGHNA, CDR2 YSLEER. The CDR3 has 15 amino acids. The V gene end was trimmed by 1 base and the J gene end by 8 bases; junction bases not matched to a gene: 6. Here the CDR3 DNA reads TGCGCCAGCAGCCAAGTTATTAGCGGGAGCTATGAGCAGTTCTTC. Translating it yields CASSQVISGSYEQFF.

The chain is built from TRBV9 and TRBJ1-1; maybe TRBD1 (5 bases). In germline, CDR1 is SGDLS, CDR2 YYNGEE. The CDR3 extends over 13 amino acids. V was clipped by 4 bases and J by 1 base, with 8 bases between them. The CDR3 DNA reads TGTGCCAGCAGCCCCCAGGGGAACACTGAAGCTTTCTTT. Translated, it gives CASSPQGNTEAFF.

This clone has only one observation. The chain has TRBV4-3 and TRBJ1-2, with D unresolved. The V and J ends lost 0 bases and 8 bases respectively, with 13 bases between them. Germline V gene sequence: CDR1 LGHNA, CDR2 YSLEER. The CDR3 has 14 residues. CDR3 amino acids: CASSQDEGSGGYTF. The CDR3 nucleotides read TGCGCCAGCAGCCAAGATGAGGGATCTGGAGGCTACACCTTC.

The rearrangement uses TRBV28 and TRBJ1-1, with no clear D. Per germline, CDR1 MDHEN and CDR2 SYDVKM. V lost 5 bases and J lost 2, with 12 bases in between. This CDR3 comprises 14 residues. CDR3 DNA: TGTGCCAGCAGTCCCCGCTCAGTAAACACTGAAGCTTTCTTT. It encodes CASSPRSVNTEAFF.

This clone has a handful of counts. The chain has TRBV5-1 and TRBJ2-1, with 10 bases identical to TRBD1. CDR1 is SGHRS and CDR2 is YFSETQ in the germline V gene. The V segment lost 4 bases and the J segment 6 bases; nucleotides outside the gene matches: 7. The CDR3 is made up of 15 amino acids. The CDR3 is CASSLGTGASNEQFF. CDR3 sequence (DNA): TGCGCCAGCAGCCTGGGGACAGGGGCGAGCAATGAGCAGTTCTTC.

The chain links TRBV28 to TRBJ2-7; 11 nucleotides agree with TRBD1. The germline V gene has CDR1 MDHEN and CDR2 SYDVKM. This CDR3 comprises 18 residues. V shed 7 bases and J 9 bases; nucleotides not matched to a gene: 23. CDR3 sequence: CASTRTGGLTSVLGGQYF. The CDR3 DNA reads TGTGCCAGCACACGGACAGGGGGCTTGACTAGCGTACTCGGTGGGCAGTACTTC.

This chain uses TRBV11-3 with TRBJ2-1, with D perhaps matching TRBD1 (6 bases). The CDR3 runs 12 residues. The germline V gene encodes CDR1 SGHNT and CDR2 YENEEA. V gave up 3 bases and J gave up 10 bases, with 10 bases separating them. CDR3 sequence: CASSLDSREQFF. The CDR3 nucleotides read TGTGCCAGCAGCTTGGACAGTAGGGAGCAGTTCTTC.

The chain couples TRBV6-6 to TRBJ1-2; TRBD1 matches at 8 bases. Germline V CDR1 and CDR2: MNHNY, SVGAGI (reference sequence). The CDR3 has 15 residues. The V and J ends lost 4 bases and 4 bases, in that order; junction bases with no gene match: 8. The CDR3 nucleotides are TGTGCCAGCAGTTCCATTCCGGGACAGGCCTATGGCTACACCTTC. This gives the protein CASSSIPGQAYGYTF.

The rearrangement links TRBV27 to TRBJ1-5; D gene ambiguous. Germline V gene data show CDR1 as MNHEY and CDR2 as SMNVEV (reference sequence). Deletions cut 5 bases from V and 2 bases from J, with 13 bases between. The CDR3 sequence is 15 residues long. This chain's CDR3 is CASSVREGGNQPQHF. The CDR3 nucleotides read TGTGCCAGCAGTGTCCGGGAAGGCGGCAATCAGCCCCAGCATTTT.

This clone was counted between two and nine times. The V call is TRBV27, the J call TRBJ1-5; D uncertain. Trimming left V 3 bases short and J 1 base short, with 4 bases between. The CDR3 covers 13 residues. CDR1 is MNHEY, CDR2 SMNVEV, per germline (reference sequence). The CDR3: CASSLGSNQPQHF. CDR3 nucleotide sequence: TGTGCCAGCAGTTTGGGCAGCAATCAGCCCCAGCATTTT.